Ten or more counts support the clone carrying this T cell receptor (beta chain). This sample was included in a study of T cell repertoires in cytomegalovirus infection. Study-level information: Public TCR beta signatures marked donors with CMV infection and the matching HLA.

V lost 3 bases, J lost 5 bases, and 2 bases lay in between. The CDR3 length is 11 residues. Germline loops: CDR1 SGHTA, CDR2 FQGNSA. Each CDR3 protein is one row after TCRdb ran MiXCR on the reads. The sample carries 200,000 to 300,000 distinct CDR3 sequences, roughly 13% recorded once. Material for sequencing was PBMCs. The source of this sequence is a human donor in good health (CMV status not recorded). Some clones in this sample may be carry-over from other donors' samples. The chain uses TRBV7-2 and TRBJ1-5; D not resolved. CDR3 bases: TGTGCCAGCAGCTTTCATCAGCCCCAGCATTTT. Its protein is CASSFHQPQHF. The full variable domain, rest sourced from reference TRBV7-2 and TRBJ1-5, is GAGVSQSPSNKVTEKGKDVELRCDPISGHTALYWYRQSLGQGLEFLIYFQGNSAPDKSGLPSDRFSAERTGGSVSTLTIQRTQQEDSAVYLCASSFHQPQHFGDGTRLSIL.